This TCR beta chain appears in the sequencing data of a study of blood T cell repertoires in COVID-19. Background on the study: Samples taken during acute and convalescent COVID-19 were collected in the United States, Italy and Spain. The analysed material was cDNA or gDNA that came from T cells, B-cell-depleted T cells, or PBMCs.

Seattle cases were enrolled at active infection and followed longitudinally. Original analysis: It was from reference gene primer amplification that nucleated cell counts were estimated. TCRdb's table, derived via immunoSEQ multiplex PCR, lists solely in-frame clones and lacks some. The V and J calls and clone size are taken from that table; D and trimming were inferred from the DNA. The sample has roughly 440,000 clones, 88% seen once; the top ten hold around 12%. The receptor comes from a woman aged 45-59 years with COVID-19, enrolled during active disease. Source material: peripheral blood.

CDR3 region: CASSLGGRDEKLFF. For the CDR3, the DNA is TGTGCCAGCAGTTTAGGCGGCAGAGATGAAAAACTGTTTTTT. V gene TRBV28 combines with J gene TRBJ1-4, with no clear D. CDR1 is MDHEN, CDR2 SYDVKM, per germline. The CDR3 is 14 amino acids. Trimming left V 2 bases short and J 6 bases short, with 10 bases between. The full variable domain, its missing parts supplied by reference TRBV28 and TRBJ1-4, is DVKVTQSSRYLVKRTGEKVFLECVQDMDHENMFWYRQDPGLGLRLIYFSYDVKMKEKGDIPEGYSVSREKKERFSLILESASTNQTSMYLCASSLGGRDEKLFFGSGTQLSVL.